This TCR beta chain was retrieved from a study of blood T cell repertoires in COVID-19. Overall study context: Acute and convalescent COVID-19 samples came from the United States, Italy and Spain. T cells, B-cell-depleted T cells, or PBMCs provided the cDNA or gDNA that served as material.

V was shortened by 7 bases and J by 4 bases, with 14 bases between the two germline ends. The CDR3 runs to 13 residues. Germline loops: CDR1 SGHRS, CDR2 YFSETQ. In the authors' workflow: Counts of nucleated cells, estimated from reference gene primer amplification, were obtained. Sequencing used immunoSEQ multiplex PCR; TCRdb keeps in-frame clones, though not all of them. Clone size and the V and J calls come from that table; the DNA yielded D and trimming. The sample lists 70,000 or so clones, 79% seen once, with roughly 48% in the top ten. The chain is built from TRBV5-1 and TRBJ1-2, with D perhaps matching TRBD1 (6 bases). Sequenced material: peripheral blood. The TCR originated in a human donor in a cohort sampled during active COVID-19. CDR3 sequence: CASSEQGTYGYTF. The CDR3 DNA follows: TGCGCCAGCTCCGAACAGGGTACCTATGGCTACACCTTC.